These T cell receptor beta chains were read from a single sample in a study of CD8 T cells in ankylosing spondylitis. MiXCR, applied by TCRdb to the 5' RACE reads, yields one record per CDR3 protein. The sample gives some 130,000 distinct CDR3 sequences, about 7% of which show up once; over 10% is in the top ten. The sample consisted of blood, either unsorted or a sorted T cell fraction (not recorded which). Source of these receptors: a female donor with ankylosing spondylitis or in good health (not recorded which). Each CDR3 is given with its conserved first and last residue.

V gene | CDR3 protein
TRBV3-1 | CASSQTPQVGDTQYF
TRBV20-1 | CSARFGTGNYGYTF
TRBV6-1 | CASRSDRGRGYTF
TRBV21-1 | CASSKSTPGQGATNEKLFF
TRBV20-1 | CSASDGVTEAFF
TRBV2 | CASSEGEDTEAFF
TRBV7-9 | CASSSWDRDHNEQFF
TRBV30 | CAWGDDHNEQFF
TRBV11-1 | CASSYSTGETYEQYF
TRBV5-1 | CASSPTGTQNNYGYTF
TRBV15 | CATSRLQLDSNQPQHF